What follows are 21 T cell receptor beta chains derived from one specimen sequenced in a study of early T cells in non-severe SARS-CoV-2 infection. In TCRdb, the 5' RACE reads were re-called with MiXCR into one record per CDR3 protein. This table holds tens of thousands of distinct CDR3 sequences, around 13% found once. Sequencing was performed on whole blood. These receptors were collected from an adult who was a healthcare worker with PCR-confirmed SARS-CoV-2 infection or an uninfected control (not recorded which).

CDR3 residues: CASSFGQYQETQYF. The DNA for the CDR3 is TGTGCCAGCAGTTTTGGACAGTACCAAGAGACCCAGTACTTC. This chain joins TRBV12-3 or TRBV12-4 and TRBJ2-5, with D perhaps TRBD1 (6 bases). The CDR3 loop spans 14 amino acids. V dropped 3 bases and J dropped 0 bases, with 8 bases sitting between them.

The chain couples TRBV11-2 to TRBJ2-1; no definite D call. Germline CDR1 is SGHAT and CDR2 is FQNNGV. The ends were cut back, 1 base at V and 3 bases at J, with 10 bases in the middle. There are 15 residues in the CDR3. This CDR3 is CASSLGLDRYNEQFF. CDR3 nucleotides: TGTGCCAGCAGCTTAGGACTGGACCGCTACAATGAGCAGTTCTTC. The full variable domain, rest sourced from reference TRBV11-2 and TRBJ2-1, is EAGVAQSPRYKIIEKRQSVAFWCNPISGHATLYWYQQILGQGPKLLIQFQNNGVVDDSQLPKDRFSAERLKGVDSTLKIQPAKLEDSAVYLCASSLGLDRYNEQFFGPGTRLTVL.

This clonotype was detected only a few times. The V gene is TRBV6-2 or TRBV6-3, the J gene TRBJ2-1; weak D call: TRBD1 (5 bases). Looked up from germline, CDR1 is MNHEY and CDR2 is SVGEGT. The ends were cut back, 2 bases at V and 6 bases at J, with 5 bases in the middle. This CDR3 is 12 amino acids long. CDR3 amino acids: CASSYQGNEQFF. The CDR3 DNA is TGTGCCAGCAGTTACCAGGGCAATGAGCAGTTCTTC.

This clonotype was seen ten or more times. The chain joins TRBV20-1 to TRBJ2-1; 11 nucleotides align to TRBD1. The CDR3 has 14 residues. J was trimmed by 2 bases and V by 5 bases; bases with no gene match: 2. The V gene's germline CDR1 is DFQATT and CDR2 SNEGSKA (reference sequence). CDR3 nucleotide sequence: TGCAGTGCTTGGGACAGGGGGACCTACAATGAGCAGTTCTTC. Translated: CSAWDRGTYNEQFF.

The table lists this clonotype with a few counts. This chain connects TRBV19 to TRBJ2-1; 7 bases align to TRBD1. Germline values: CDR1 LNHDA, CDR2 SQIVND (reference sequence). The CDR3 spans 13 residues. With V trimmed by 6 bases and J by 9 bases, 8 bases remained unmatched. CDR3 sequence reads: CASRPRDRGEQFF. Written as DNA, the CDR3 is TGTGCCAGTAGACCCCGGGACAGAGGTGAGCAGTTCTTC. Based on the CDR3 plus reference TRBV19 and TRBJ2-1, the full variable domain is DGGITQSPKYLFRKEGQNVTLSCEQNLNHDAMYWYRQDPGQGLRLIYYSQIVNDFQKGDIAEGYSVSREKKESFPLTVTSAQKNPTAFYLCASRPRDRGEQFFGPGTRLTVL.

This clonotype was observed many times. The germline gene is not matched at one end of the junction; a read error may be the cause. The J gene is TRBJ2-7, the V gene TRBV6-6; 7 bases align to TRBD1. Germline V gives CDR1 MNHNY, CDR2 SVGAGI (reference sequence). This CDR3 contains 15 residues. CDR3 sequence reads: CASSLQPGQTYEQHF. The CDR3 bases are TGTGCCAGCAGTCTTCAGCCGGGACAGACCTACGAGCAGCACTTC.

This clonotype came up many times. The chain combines TRBV2 with TRBJ2-7, with a possible D match to TRBD2 (5 bases). Trimming removed 6 bases from V and 2 bases from J, with 8 bases in between. CDR3 length: 12 amino acids. CDR1 is SNHLY and CDR2 is FYNNEI in the germline V gene. CDR3 sequence (DNA): TGTGCCAGCAGGCCCGGGACCTACGAGCAGTACTTC. The encoded protein is CASRPGTYEQYF.

This sequence joins TRBV20-1 and TRBJ2-1; D may be TRBD2 (5 bases). Germline-derived CDR1 and CDR2 are DFQATT and SNEGSKA (reference sequence). The CDR3 totals 13 residues. The germline V and J ends were trimmed by 5 bases and 7 bases, with 15 bases remaining between them. CDR3 residues: CSAPLEAWNEQFF. DNA for the CDR3: TGCAGTGCTCCGTTGGAGGCGTGGAATGAGCAGTTCTTC.

The J gene is TRBJ2-5, the V gene TRBV7-2; no reliable D call. Germline V lookup: CDR1 SGHTA, CDR2 FQGNSA. CDR3 length equals 18 residues. V was pared by 1 base and J by 0 bases, with 18 bases between. CDR3 region: CASSLVGSKGTYQETQYF. CDR3 nucleotides: TGTGCCAGCAGCTTAGTCGGCTCCAAGGGAACGTACCAAGAGACCCAGTACTTC.

This clonotype showed up just a few times. The genes are TRBV7-9 and TRBJ1-4; no reliable D call. The V gene's germline CDR1 is SEHNR and CDR2 FQNEAQ (reference sequence). V lost 5 bases, J lost 3 bases, and 16 bases lay in between. The length of the CDR3 is 16 residues. The CDR3 here is CASSPRGYASNEKLFF. The CDR3, as DNA: TGTGCCAGCAGCCCCCGAGGTTATGCTTCTAATGAAAAACTGTTTTTT. Variable domain in full (rest from reference TRBV7-9 and TRBJ1-4): DTGVSQNPRHKITKRGQNVTFRCDPISEHNRLYWYRQTLGQGPEFLTYFQNEAQLEKSRLLSDRFSAERPKGSFSTLEIQRTEQGDSAMYLCASSPRGYASNEKLFFGSGTQLSVL.

This CDR3 reads CASRLSRVSNEKLFF. The CDR3, as DNA: TGTGCCAGCCGACTCTCCCGGGTATCTAATGAAAAACTGTTTTTT. The chain joins TRBV6-5 to TRBJ1-4, with D hard to call. The CDR3 extends over 15 amino acids. Germline values: CDR1 MNHEY, CDR2 SVGAGI. Trimming removed 8 bases from V and 3 bases from J, with 16 bases in between.

This clonotype was counted a few times. The chain recombines TRBV14 with TRBJ2-5; D may match TRBD1 or TRBD2 (5 bases each). There are 15 residues in the CDR3. The V gene lost 0 bases and the J gene lost 2 bases, with 10 bases spanning the gap. Per the germline V gene, CDR1 is SGHDN and CDR2 is FVKESK. The CDR3, as DNA: TGTGCCAGCAGCCAAGACTGGGGGATTCAAGAGACCCAGTACTTC. Amino acid sequence: CASSQDWGIQETQYF.

This chain links TRBV4-1 with TRBJ1-1; no firm D call. The CDR3 is 13 amino acids. V lost 1 base to trimming and J lost 4 bases, with 7 bases between them. The germline CDR1 and CDR2 sequences are MGHRA and YSYEKL. The DNA for the CDR3 is TGCGCCAGCAGCCAAGGGGCCCTCACTGAAGCTTTCTTT. Its protein product is CASSQGALTEAFF.

This clonotype was recorded at least ten times. The chain is built from TRBV3-1 and TRBJ2-3; D possibly matches TRBD1 or TRBD2 (5 bases each). Germline V gene data show CDR1 as LGHDT and CDR2 as YNNKEL (reference sequence). Trimming took 1 base from V and 2 from J, leaving 13 bases between them. The CDR3 runs 16 residues. The CDR3 nucleotides are TGTGCCAGCAGCCAAGCGGGGACCTCCCACACAGATACGCAGTATTTT. Translation: CASSQAGTSHTDTQYF.

The gene calls are TRBV27 and TRBJ1-2; 7 bases line up with TRBD1. V shed 6 bases, J shed 4 bases, and the junction held 8 bases outside the gene matches. Germline V gene data show CDR1 as MNHEY and CDR2 as SMNVEV (reference sequence). There are 14 residues in the CDR3. The CDR3 region is CASSLAGQIYGYTF. CDR3 nucleotide sequence: TGTGCCAGCAGCCTTGCGGGACAGATCTATGGCTACACCTTC.

This clonotype was counted between two and nine times. The chain couples TRBV7-2 to TRBJ1-5; 8 nucleotides match TRBD1. V shed 5 bases and J 3 bases; nucleotides not matched to a gene: 3. Per the germline V gene, CDR1 is SGHTA and CDR2 is FQGNSA. CDR3 size: 14 residues. CDR3 nucleotide sequence: TGTGCCAGCAGCACTCAGGGGGCCAATCAGCCCCAGCATTTT. Protein product: CASSTQGANQPQHF.

The chain recombines TRBV20-1 with TRBJ1-5, with a possible D match to TRBD1 (5 bases). The CDR3 runs 17 residues. Germline values: CDR1 DFQATT, CDR2 SNEGSKA (reference sequence). The V end lost 0 bases, the J end lost 0 bases, and 15 bases lay between the germline ends. The CDR3 sequence is CSAREGPSGYSNQPQHF. The CDR3 region has the DNA TGCAGTGCTAGAGAGGGACCGAGTGGGTATAGCAATCAGCCCCAGCATTTT.

The chain is built from TRBV3-1 and TRBJ2-3; perhaps D is TRBD1 or TRBD2 (5 bases each). Trimming stripped 1 base from V and 3 bases from J, with 11 bases between. The germline CDR1 and CDR2 sequences are LGHDT and YNNKEL (reference sequence). The CDR3 is made up of 15 amino acids. Here the CDR3 reads CASSQGGAETDTQYF. CDR3 nucleotides: TGTGCCAGCAGCCAAGGAGGGGCGGAGACAGATACGCAGTATTTT.

This clonotype was observed a handful of times. The V gene is TRBV29-1, the J gene TRBJ2-3; 7 positions agree with TRBD2. CDR1 and CDR2 from the germline V gene are SQVTM and ANQGSEA. This CDR3 is built from 11 residues. J lost 9 bases, V lost 7 bases, and 7 bases had no gene match. The DNA of the CDR3 is TGCAGCGCCCGGGGAGGGAAGACGCAGTATTTT. Translation: CSARGGKTQYF.

This clonotype was counted ten times or more. The CDR3 sequence: CASSFRGTGELFF. The DNA for the CDR3 is TGTGCCAGCAGCTTCAGGGGAACCGGGGAGCTGTTTTTT. This sequence joins TRBV11-2 and TRBJ2-2, with a tentative D call TRBD1 (6 bases). The germline V and J ends were trimmed by 3 bases and 5 bases, with 7 bases remaining between them. This CDR3 region has 13 residues. Looked up from germline, CDR1 is SGHAT and CDR2 is FQNNGV.

The CDR3 protein is CASSDRGTGMADTQYF. CDR3 coding DNA: TGTGCCAGCAGTGACCGGGGTACAGGGATGGCAGATACGCAGTATTTT. The rearrangement uses TRBV6-4 and TRBJ2-3, with D possibly being TRBD1 (6 bases). Between the trimmed V and J ends, which lost 2 bases and 4 bases, there was a span of 16 bases. CDR1 MRHNA and CDR2 SNTAGT come from the germline V gene. The CDR3 sequence is 16 residues long.